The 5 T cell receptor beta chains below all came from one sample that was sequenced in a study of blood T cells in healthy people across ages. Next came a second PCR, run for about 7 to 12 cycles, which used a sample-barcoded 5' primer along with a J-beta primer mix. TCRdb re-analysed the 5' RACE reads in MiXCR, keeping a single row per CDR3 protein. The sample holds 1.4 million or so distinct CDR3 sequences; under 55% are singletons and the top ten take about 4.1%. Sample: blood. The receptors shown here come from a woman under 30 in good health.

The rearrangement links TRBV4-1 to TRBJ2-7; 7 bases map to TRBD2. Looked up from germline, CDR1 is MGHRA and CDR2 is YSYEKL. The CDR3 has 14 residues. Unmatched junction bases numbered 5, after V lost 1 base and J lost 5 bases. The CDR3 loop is CASSQGTSVDEQYF. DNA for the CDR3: TGCGCCAGCAGCCAAGGTACTAGCGTGGACGAGCAGTACTTC.

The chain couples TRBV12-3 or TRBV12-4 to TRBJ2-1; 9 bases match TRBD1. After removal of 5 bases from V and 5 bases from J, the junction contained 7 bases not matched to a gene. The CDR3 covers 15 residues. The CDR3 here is CASSPGTGSNNEQFF. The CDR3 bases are TGTGCCAGCAGTCCCGGGACAGGGTCCAACAATGAGCAGTTCTTC.

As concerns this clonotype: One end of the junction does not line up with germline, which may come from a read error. The chain's CDR3 is CASSYRGRPPEAFF. The CDR3 DNA reads as TGCGCCAGCAGTTACCGGGGCCGTCCCCCTGAAGCTTTCTTT. V usage is TRBV6-2 or TRBV6-3 and J usage is TRBJ1-1; TRBD1 might be the D (5 bases). The germline V gene has CDR1 MNHEY and CDR2 SVGEGT. The CDR3 covers 14 residues.

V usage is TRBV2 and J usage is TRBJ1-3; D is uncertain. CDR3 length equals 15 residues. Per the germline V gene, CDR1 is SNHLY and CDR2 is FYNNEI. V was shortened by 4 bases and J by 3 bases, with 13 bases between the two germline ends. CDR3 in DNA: TGTGCCAGCAGTGCGGGCAGGCCCTTTGGAAACACCATATATTTT. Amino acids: CASSAGRPFGNTIYF.

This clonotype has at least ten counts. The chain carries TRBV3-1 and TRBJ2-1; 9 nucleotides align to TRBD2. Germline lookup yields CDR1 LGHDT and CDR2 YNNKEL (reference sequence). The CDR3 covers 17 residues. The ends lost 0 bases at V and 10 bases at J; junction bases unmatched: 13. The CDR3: CASSQEAGGLAVIEQFF. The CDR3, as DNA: TGTGCCAGCAGCCAAGAGGCTGGGGGACTAGCAGTAATCGAGCAGTTCTTC.